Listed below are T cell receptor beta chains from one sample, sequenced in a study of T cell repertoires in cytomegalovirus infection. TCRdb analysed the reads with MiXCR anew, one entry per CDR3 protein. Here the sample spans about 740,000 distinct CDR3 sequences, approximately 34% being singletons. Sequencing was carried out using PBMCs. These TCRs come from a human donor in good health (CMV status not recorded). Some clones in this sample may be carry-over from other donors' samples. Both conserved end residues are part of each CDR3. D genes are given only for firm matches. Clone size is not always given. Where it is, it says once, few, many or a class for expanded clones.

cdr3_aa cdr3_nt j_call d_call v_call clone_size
CASSPNRGGATEAFF TGTGCCAGCAGCCCCAACAGGGGGGGGGCGACTGAAGCTTTCTTT TRBJ1-1 TRBD1 TRBV7-6 -
CASSLAVGTIGETQYF TGTGCCAGCAGCTTAGCCGTGGGGACGATCGGAGAGACCCAGTACTTC TRBJ2-5 - TRBV11-2 many
CASSESKGQASNTEAFF TGCGCCAGCAGTGAGAGTAAAGGACAGGCCTCAAACACTGAAGCTTTCTTT TRBJ1-1 TRBD1 TRBV10-2 -
CAGQQGEQPQHF TGTGCCGGCCAACAAGGAGAACAGCCCCAGCATTTT TRBJ1-5 - TRBV28 once
CASQFRGTEAFF TGTGCCAGCCAATTCCGGGGCACTGAAGCTTTCTTT TRBJ1-1 - TRBV28 -
CASSYYGTAGNIQYF TGTGCCAGCAGTTATTACGGGACAGCTGGCAACATTCAGTACTTC TRBJ2-4 TRBD1 TRBV6-1 -
CAAGTNTGELFF TGTGCCGCGGGGACCAACACCGGGGAGCTGTTTTTT TRBJ2-2 - TRBV27 few
CASSIRTSGSTDTQYF TGTGCCAGCAGTATTCGGACTAGCGGAAGCACAGATACGCAGTATTTT TRBJ2-3 TRBD2 TRBV12-3/TRBV12-4 few
CASSLVRRGAKNIQYF TGTGCCAGCAGCTTAGTTCGCAGGGGAGCCAAAAACATTCAGTACTTC TRBJ2-4 - TRBV7-2 many
CATSRSTGGTSLTDTQYF TGTGCCACCAGCAGATCGACAGGGGGGACTTCACTCACAGATACGCAGTATTTT TRBJ2-3 TRBD1 TRBV15 -
CASSAYRADTQYF TGTGCCAGCAGTGCATACAGGGCCGATACGCAGTATTTT TRBJ2-3 - TRBV28 few
CASSNNRDQPQHF TGTGCCAGCAGTAACAACAGGGATCAGCCCCAGCATTTT TRBJ1-5 - TRBV28 few
CASSRARDATNEKLFF TGTGCCAGCAGTCGCGCAAGAGATGCAACTAATGAAAAACTGTTTTTT TRBJ1-4 - TRBV6-5 many
CASSRSGGLEQFF TGTGCCAGCAGCCGTTCCGGGGGGCTTGAGCAGTTCTTC TRBJ2-1 - TRBV7-9 -
CASSGDRREQYF TGTGCCAGCAGCGGGGACCGTAGGGAGCAGTACTTC TRBJ2-7 - TRBV27 few
CASSPNPSFGTQYF TGTGCCAGCAGCCCTAATCCTAGCTTCGGGACCCAGTACTTC TRBJ2-5 - TRBV6-5 -
CASSQTSGRAQTQYF TGTGCCAGCAGCCAGACTAGCGGGAGGGCCCAGACCCAGTACTTC TRBJ2-5 TRBD2 TRBV7-2 -
CASYRTARGNTEAFF TGTGCCAGTTACCGGACTGCTAGGGGGAACACTGAAGCTTTCTTT TRBJ1-1 - TRBV19 -
CASSSGQFTDTQYF TGTGCCAGCAGCTCGGGACAGTTCACAGATACGCAGTATTTT TRBJ2-3 TRBD1 TRBV11-2 many
CASSSGRGTGFYEQYF TGTGCCAGCAGCTCCGGTCGGGGAACAGGATTTTACGAGCAGTACTTC TRBJ2-7 - TRBV7-9 few
CASSSATELSSYNSPLHF TGTGCCAGCAGCTCGGCGACGGAGTTGAGCTCCTATAATTCACCCCTCCACTTT TRBJ1-6 - TRBV5-4 few
CASRRDGRGHSNQPQHF TGTGCCAGTAGGAGGGATGGTAGGGGTCATAGCAATCAGCCCCAGCATTTT TRBJ1-5 - TRBV19 -
CASSQGGQGGNSPLHF TGCGCCAGCAGCCAAGGCGGACAGGGAGGAAATTCACCCCTCCACTTT TRBJ1-6 TRBD1 TRBV4-1 many
CASSSGTGVLDTQYF TGTGCCAGCAGCTCCGGGACAGGGGTTTTAGATACGCAGTATTTT TRBJ2-3 TRBD1 TRBV27 -
CASSPRGTSGAGELFF TGTGCCAGCAGTCCCCGGGGGACTAGCGGTGCCGGGGAGCTGTTTTTT TRBJ2-2 TRBD2 TRBV2 -
CASSVEQGSYEQYF TGTGCCAGCAGTGTAGAACAGGGCTCCTACGAGCAGTACTTC TRBJ2-7 - TRBV6-1 many
CASSPASLRRETQYF TGTGCCAGCAGCCCCGCTTCACTCAGGAGAGAGACCCAGTACTTC TRBJ2-5 - TRBV7-2 -
CASSPSVVQPQHF TGTGCCAGTAGTCCCTCGGTCGTCCAGCCCCAGCATTTT TRBJ1-5 - TRBV19 -
CASSHGTANTEAFF TGTGCCAGCAGTCATGGGACAGCGAACACTGAAGCTTTCTTT TRBJ1-1 TRBD1 TRBV6-8 few
CASSPPEGSGNTIYF TGTGCCAGCTCACCACCGGAGGGGTCTGGAAACACCATATATTTT TRBJ1-3 - TRBV18 -
CASSLSGAYEQYF TGTGCCAGCAGTTTAAGCGGGGCCTACGAGCAGTACTTC TRBJ2-7 TRBD2 TRBV28 many
CASSLGQGATFSHEQYF TGCGCCAGCAGCTTGGGACAGGGGGCGACCTTTTCCCACGAGCAGTACTTC TRBJ2-7 TRBD1 TRBV5-1 many
CASSFKSRQGVNIQYF TGTGCCAGCAGTTTTAAGTCTCGGCAGGGCGTAAACATTCAGTACTTC TRBJ2-4 - TRBV27 once
CASSSPDRGESGYTF TGTGCCAGCAGCAGCCCGGACAGGGGCGAAAGTGGCTACACCTTC TRBJ1-2 TRBD1 TRBV5-4 -
CASSPRLGNYEQYF TGTGCCAGCAGCCCCCGGCTTGGAAACTACGAGCAGTACTTC TRBJ2-7 - TRBV11-2 -
CASSLELGLAGDGYEQYF TGTGCCAGCAGCTTAGAGTTAGGACTAGCGGGAGATGGCTACGAGCAGTACTTC TRBJ2-7 TRBD2 TRBV7-4 few
CASSMSRGAGQPQHF TGTGCCAGCAGTATGTCCCGGGGTGCGGGTCAGCCCCAGCATTTT TRBJ1-5 - TRBV6-1 few
CASSFWGQPNTEAFF TGTGCCAGCAGTTTTTGGGGGCAGCCGAACACTGAAGCTTTCTTT TRBJ1-1 - TRBV28 -
CSSSLDVLVEFEQFF TGTTCCAGCAGCTTAGACGTGCTAGTTGAGTTTGAGCAGTTCTTC TRBJ2-1 - TRBV11-2 -
CASSFSTGDNQPQHF TGTGCCAGCAGCTTCTCGACAGGGGATAATCAGCCCCAGCATTTT TRBJ1-5 TRBD1 TRBV7-3 -
CASSSGTRRTDTQYF TGTGCCAGCAGTTCCGGGACTAGACGCACAGATACGCAGTATTTT TRBJ2-3 TRBD2 TRBV27 many
CASRIGLNTEAFF TGTGCCAGCAGAATAGGACTTAACACTGAAGCTTTCTTT TRBJ1-1 - TRBV6-1 few
CASSWRQGGTGELFF TGTGCCAGCAGCTGGAGGCAGGGGGGCACCGGGGAGCTGTTTTTT TRBJ2-2 - TRBV7-2 -
CASSGLNTQYF TGTGCCAGCAGTGGCTTAAATACGCAGTATTTT TRBJ2-3 - TRBV12-3/TRBV12-4 few